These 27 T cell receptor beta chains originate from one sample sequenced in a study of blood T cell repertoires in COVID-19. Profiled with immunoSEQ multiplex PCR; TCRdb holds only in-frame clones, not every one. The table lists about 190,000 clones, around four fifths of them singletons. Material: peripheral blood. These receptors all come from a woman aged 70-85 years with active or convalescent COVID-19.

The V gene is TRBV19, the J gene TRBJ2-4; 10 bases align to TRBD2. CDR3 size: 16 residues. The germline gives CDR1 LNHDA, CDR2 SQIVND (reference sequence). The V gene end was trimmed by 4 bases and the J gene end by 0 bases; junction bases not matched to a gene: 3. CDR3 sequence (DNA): TGTGCCAGTAGTACTAGCGGGAGTTCAGCCAAAAACATTCAGTACTTC. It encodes CASSTSGSSAKNIQYF.

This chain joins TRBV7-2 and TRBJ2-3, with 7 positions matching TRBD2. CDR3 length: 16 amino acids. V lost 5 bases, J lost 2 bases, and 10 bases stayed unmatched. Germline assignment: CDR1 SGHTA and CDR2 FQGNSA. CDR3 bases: TGTGCCAGCAGCCCCATTGGGGGGGTTAACACAGATACGCAGTATTTT. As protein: CASSPIGGVNTDTQYF.

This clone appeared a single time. For the CDR3, the DNA is TGTGCCACAGGGAGGAGTGGAGAGACCCAGTACTTC. Translation gives CATGRSGETQYF. V and J are TRBV6-5 and TRBJ2-5; perhaps TRBD2 as D (6 bases). The V gene's germline CDR1 is MNHEY and CDR2 SVGAGI. V was clipped by 10 bases and J by 4 bases, with 13 bases between them. The CDR3 consists of 12 residues.

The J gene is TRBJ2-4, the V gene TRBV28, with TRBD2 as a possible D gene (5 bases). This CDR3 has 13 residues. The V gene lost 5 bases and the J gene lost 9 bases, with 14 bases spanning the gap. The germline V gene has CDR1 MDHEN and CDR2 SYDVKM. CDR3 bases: TGTGCCAGCAGTGAGTCTACTAGACGCATTCAGTACTTC. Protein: CASSESTRRIQYF.

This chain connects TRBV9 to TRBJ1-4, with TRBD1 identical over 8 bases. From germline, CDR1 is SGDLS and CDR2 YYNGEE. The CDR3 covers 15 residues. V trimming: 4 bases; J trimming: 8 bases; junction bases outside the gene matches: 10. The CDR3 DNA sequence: TGTGCCAGCAGCCCCTCGACAGGGGAGAAGGAAAAACTGTTTTTT. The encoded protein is CASSPSTGEKEKLFF.

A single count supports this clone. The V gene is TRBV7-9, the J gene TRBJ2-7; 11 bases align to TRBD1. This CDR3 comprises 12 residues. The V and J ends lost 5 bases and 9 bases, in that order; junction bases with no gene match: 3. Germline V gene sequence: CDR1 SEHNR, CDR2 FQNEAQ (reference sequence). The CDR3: CASSPGTGGQYF. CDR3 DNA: TGTGCCAGCAGCCCCGGGACAGGGGGGCAGTACTTC.

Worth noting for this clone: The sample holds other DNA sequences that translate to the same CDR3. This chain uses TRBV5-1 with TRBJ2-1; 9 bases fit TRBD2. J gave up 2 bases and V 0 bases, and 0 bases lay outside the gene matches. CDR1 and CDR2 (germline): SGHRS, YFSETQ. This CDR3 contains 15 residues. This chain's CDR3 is CASSLGLAAYNEQFF. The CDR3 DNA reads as TGCGCCAGCAGCTTGGGACTAGCGGCCTACAATGAGCAGTTCTTC. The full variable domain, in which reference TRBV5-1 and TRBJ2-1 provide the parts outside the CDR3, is KAGVTQTPRYLIKTRGQQVTLSCSPISGHRSVSWYQQTPGQGLQFLFEYFSETQRNKGNFPGRFSGRQFSNSRSEMNVSTLELGDSALYLCASSLGLAAYNEQFFGPGTRLTVL.

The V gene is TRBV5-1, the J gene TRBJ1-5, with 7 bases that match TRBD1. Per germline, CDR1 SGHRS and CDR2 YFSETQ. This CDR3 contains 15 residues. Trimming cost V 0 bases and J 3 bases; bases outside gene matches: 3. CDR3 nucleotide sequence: TGCGCCAGCAGCTTGGGGCAGGGGGTCAATCAGCCCCAGCATTTT. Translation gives CASSLGQGVNQPQHF.

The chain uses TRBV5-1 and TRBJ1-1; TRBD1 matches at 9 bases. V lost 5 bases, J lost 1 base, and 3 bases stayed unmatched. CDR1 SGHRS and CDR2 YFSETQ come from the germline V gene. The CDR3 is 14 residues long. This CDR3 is CASSGGQGNTEAFF. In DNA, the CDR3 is TGCGCCAGCAGTGGGGGACAGGGGAACACTGAAGCTTTCTTT.

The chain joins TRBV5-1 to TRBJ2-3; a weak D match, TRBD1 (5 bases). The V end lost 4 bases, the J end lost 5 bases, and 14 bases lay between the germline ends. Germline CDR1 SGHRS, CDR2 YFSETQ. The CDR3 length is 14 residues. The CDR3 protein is CASSRVPGIDTQYF. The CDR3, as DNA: TGCGCCAGCAGCAGGGTCCCAGGGATAGATACGCAGTATTTT.

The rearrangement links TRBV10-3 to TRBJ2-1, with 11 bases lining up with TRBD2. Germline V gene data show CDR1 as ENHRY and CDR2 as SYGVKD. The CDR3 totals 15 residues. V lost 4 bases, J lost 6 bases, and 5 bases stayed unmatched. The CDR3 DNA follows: TGTGCCATCAGTGTAGCGGGAGGGACGGGCAATGAGCAGTTCTTC. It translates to CAISVAGGTGNEQFF.

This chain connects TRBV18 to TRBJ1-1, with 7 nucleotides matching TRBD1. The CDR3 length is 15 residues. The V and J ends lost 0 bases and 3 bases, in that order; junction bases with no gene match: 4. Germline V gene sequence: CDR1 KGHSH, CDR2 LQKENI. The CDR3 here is CASSPPSRGDTEAFF. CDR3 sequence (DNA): TGTGCCAGCTCACCACCGTCCAGGGGGGACACTGAAGCTTTCTTT.

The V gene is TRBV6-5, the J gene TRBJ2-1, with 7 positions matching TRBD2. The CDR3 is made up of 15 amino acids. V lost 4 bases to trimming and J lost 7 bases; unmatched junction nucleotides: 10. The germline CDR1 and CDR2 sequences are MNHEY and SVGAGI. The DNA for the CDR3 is TGTGCCAGCAGTTCCGGGGGGACCGGGTCGAATGAGCAGTTCTTC. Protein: CASSSGGTGSNEQFF.

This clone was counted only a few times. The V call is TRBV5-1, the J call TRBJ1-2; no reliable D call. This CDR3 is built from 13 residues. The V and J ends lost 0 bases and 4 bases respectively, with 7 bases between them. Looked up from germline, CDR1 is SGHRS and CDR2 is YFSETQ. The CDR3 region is CASSLGESYGYTF. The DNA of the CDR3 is TGCGCCAGCAGCTTGGGCGAGTCCTATGGCTACACCTTC.

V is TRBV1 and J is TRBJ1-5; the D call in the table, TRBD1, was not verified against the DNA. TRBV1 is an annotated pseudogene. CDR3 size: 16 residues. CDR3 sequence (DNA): TGCACCAGCAGCCAAGTAGTCTGGCAGGGGCGTCAGCCCCAGCATTTT. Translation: CTSSQVVWQGRQPQHF.

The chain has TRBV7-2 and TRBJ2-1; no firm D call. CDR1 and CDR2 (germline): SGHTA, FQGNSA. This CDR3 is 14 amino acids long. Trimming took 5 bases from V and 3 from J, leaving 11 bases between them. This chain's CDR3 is CASSPLGVYNEQFF. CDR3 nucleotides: TGTGCCAGCAGCCCCCTCGGTGTCTACAATGAGCAGTTCTTC.

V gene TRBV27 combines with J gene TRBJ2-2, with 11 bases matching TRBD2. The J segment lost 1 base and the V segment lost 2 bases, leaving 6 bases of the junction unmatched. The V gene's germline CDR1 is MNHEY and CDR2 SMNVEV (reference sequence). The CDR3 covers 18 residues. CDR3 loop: CASSLEPGTSGNTGELFF. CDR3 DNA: TGTGCCAGCAGTTTAGAACCCGGGACTAGCGGGAACACCGGGGAGCTGTTTTTT.

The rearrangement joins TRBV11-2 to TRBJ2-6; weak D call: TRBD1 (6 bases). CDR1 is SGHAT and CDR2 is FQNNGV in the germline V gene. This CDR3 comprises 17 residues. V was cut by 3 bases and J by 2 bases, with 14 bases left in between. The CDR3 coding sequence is TGTGCCAGCAGCTTCTCGGCTGGGGGCGCTGGGGCCAACGTCCTGACTTTC. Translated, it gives CASSFSAGGAGANVLTF.

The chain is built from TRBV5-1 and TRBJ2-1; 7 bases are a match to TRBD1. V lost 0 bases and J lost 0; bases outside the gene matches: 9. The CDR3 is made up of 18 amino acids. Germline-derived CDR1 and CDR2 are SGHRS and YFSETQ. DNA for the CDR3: TGCGCCAGCAGCTTGGGAGACAGGGAAGATAGCTCCTACAATGAGCAGTTCTTC. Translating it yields CASSLGDREDSSYNEQFF.

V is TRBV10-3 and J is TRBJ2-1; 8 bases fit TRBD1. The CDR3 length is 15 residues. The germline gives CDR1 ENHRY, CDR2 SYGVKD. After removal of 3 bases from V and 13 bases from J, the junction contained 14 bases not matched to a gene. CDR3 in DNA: TGTGCCATCAGTGAAACTGGGCAGGGGGCGATACCTCAGTTCTTC. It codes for CAISETGQGAIPQFF.

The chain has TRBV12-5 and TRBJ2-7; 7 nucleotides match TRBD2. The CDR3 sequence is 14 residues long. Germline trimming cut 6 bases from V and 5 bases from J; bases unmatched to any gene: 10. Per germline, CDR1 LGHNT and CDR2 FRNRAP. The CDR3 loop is CASGWGGKKNEQYF. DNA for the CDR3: TGTGCTAGTGGCTGGGGGGGTAAAAAGAACGAGCAGTACTTC.

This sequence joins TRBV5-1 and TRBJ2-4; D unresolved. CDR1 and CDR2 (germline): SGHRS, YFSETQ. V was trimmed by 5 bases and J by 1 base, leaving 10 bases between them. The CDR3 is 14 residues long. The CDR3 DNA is TGCGCCAGCAGTCCGATAGAGGCCAAAAACATTCAGTACTTC. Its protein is CASSPIEAKNIQYF.

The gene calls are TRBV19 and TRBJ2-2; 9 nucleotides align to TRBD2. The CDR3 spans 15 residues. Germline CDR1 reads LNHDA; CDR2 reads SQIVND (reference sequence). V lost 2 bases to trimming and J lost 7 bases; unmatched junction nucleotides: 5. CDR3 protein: CASSIKTSGYGELFF. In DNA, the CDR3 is TGTGCCAGTAGTATAAAGACTAGCGGATACGGGGAGCTGTTTTTT.

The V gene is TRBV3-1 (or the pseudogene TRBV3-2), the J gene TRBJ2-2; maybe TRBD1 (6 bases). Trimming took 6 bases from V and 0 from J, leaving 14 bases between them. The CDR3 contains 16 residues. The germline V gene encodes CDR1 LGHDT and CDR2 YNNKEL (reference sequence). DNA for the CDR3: TGTGCCAGCAGGTCCAGGGGACAAGCGAACACCGGGGAGCTGTTTTTT. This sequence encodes CASRSRGQANTGELFF.

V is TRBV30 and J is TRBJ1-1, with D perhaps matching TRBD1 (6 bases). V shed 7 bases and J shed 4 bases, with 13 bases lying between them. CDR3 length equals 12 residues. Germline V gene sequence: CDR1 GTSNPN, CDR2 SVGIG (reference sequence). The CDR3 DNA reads TGTGCCTCTAGACAGGACCGCACTGAAGCTTTCTTT. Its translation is CASRQDRTEAFF. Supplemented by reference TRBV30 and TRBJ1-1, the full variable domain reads SQTIHQWPATLVQPVGSPLSLECTVEGTSNPNLYWYRQAAGRGLQLLFYSVGIGQISSEVPQNLSASRPQDRQFILSSKKLLLSDSGFYLCASRQDRTEAFFGQGTRLTVV.

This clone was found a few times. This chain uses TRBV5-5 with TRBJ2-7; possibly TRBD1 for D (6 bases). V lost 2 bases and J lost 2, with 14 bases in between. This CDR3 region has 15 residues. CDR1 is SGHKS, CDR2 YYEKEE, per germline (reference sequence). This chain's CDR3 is CASSLKPRTAYEQYF. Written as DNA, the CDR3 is TGTGCCAGCAGCTTAAAACCACGGACAGCCTACGAGCAGTACTTC.

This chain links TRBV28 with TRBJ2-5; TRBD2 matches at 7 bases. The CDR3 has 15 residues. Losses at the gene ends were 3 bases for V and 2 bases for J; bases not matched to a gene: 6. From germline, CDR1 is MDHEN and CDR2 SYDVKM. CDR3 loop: CASSFSSSGQETQYF. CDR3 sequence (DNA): TGTGCCAGCAGTTTCTCGTCTAGCGGACAAGAGACCCAGTACTTC.